The present T cell receptor beta chain was sequenced within a study of T-cell reconstitution after alpha-beta-depleted transplantation in children (TCRdb year 2016). With regard to the full study: The study quantitatively tracked T-cell immune reconstitution after TCRalphabeta/CD19-depleted allogeneic hematopoietic cell transplantation in children using TCR repertoire profiling.

Results the study describes overall, beyond this receptor: About two months after transplant, the apparently early recovery of alphabetaT-cell counts reportedly depended on just several hundred clones that had expanded rapidly and came from non-depleted graft cells. Over subsequent months, a decline in hyperexpanded clone frequencies was noted, and after one year, T-cell counts and TCRbeta diversity were mostly ascribed to newly produced T cells. The high TCRbeta diversity at day 60 in some patients was ascribed to recipient T cells and intrathymic progenitors that had survived conditioning.

Receptor libraries were prepared by PCR. This sample was sequenced with an Illumina HiSeq 2500. To normalize quantification of the TCRbeta repertoire, the TCR libraries were built with molecular barcoding that relied on unique molecular identifiers. TCRdb reworked the public reads: Q25 trimming with fastp, MiXCR clone assembly, productive beta chains retained. Entries that share a CDR3 protein sequence are merged under the most common genes and DNA. The sample table contains 330,000 or so distinct CDR3 sequences; only one count was recorded for approximately 7.3% of them. Together, the top ten hold about 9.3% of the sample. According to the study, the label for this sample's treatment or condition signals: allogeneic hematopoietic cell transplantation with graft depleted of TCRalphabeta T cells and CD19 B cells. Transplant recipients were children who received TCRalphabeta/CD19-depleted allogeneic hematopoietic cell grafts.

The CDR3 sequence holds 14 residues, the cysteine and valine included. Only the CDR3 DNA is retained, 42 bases long and in frame from the first base. V is pruned by 5 bases and J by 2 bases, leaving 6 bases of the junction without a gene match. From the germline V gene (reference sequence), CDR1 is MNHEY and CDR2 is SMNVEV. Worth noting for this clonotype: Its antigen is not yet known. No clone much larger than this one lies a single base away; base qualities are absent.

Sequencing used peripheral blood, obtained 360 days after TCRalphabeta/CD19-depleted stem cell transplant. The TCR sequence derives from a female patient aged 2-9 years who had a stem cell transplant for Fanconi anemia, so the T cells may come from the graft donor. The chain joins TRBV27 to TRBJ2-7; 7 bases in between match TRBD1. This receptor has the CDR3 CASSPRTGTYEQYV. The bases are TGTGCCAGCAGTCCCCGGACAGGCACCTACGAGCAGTACGTC.